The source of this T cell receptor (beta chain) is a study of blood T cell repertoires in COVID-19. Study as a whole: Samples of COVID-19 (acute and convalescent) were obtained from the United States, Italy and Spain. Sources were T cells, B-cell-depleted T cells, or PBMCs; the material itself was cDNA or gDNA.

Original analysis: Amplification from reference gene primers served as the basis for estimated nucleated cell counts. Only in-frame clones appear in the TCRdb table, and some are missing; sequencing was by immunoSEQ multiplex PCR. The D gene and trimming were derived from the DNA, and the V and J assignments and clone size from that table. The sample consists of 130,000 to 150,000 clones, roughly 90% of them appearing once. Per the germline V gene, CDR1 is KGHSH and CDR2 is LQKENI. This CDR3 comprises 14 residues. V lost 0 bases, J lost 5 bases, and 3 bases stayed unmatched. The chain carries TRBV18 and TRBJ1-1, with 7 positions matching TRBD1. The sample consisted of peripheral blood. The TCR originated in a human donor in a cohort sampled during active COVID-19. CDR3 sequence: CASSPPTGWTEAFF. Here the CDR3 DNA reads TGTGCCAGCTCACCACCGACAGGGTGGACTGAAGCTTTCTTT.